This TCR beta chain emerged from a study of blood T cell repertoires in COVID-19. In the study overall: The United States, Italy and Spain provided the acute and convalescent COVID-19 samples. T cells, B-cell-depleted T cells, or PBMCs supplied cDNA or gDNA.

Sequenced by immunoSEQ multiplex PCR; TCRdb stores in-frame clones only, minus some. The sample shows 150,000 to 200,000 clones, 88% of them seen only once. In germline, CDR1 is GTSNPN, CDR2 SVGIG (reference sequence). The CDR3 consists of 14 residues. With V trimmed by 2 bases and J by 7 bases, 4 bases remained unmatched. The TCR sequence derives from a young woman who had recovered from COVID-19. V usage is TRBV30 and J usage is TRBJ1-6; 8 positions match TRBD1. The material sequenced was PBMCs or T cells enriched from blood (not recorded which). The CDR3 region is CAWSRGQGNSPLHF. The CDR3 nucleotides are TGTGCCTGGAGTAGAGGACAGGGAAATTCACCCCTCCACTTT.